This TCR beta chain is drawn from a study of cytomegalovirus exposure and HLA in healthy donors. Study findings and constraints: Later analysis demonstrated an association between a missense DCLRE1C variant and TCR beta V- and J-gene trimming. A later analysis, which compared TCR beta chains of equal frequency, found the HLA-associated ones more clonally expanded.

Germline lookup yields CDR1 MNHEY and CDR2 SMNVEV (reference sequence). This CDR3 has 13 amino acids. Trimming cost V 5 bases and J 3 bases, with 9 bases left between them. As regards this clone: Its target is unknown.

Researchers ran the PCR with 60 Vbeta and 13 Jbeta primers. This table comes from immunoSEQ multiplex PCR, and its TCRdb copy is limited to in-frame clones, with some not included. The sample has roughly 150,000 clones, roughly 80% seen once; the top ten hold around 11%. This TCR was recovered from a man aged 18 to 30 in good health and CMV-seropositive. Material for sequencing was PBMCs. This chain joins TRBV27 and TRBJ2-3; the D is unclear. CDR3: CASSLQVTDTQYF. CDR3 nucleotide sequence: TGTGCCAGCAGTCTCCAGGTAACAGATACGCAGTATTTT.